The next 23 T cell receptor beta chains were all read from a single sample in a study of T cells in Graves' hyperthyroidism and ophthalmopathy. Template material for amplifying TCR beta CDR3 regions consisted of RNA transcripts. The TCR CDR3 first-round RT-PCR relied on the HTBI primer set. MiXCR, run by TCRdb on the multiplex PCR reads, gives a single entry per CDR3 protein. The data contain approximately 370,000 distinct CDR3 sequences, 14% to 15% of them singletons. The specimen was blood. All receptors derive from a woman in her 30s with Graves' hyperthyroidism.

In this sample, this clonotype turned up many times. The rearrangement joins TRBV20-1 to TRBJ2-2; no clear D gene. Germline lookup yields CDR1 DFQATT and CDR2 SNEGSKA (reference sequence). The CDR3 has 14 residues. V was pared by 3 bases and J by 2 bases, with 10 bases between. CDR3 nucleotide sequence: TGCAGTGCTAGCGGTTCTCATAACACCGGGGAGCTGTTTTTT. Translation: CSASGSHNTGELFF.

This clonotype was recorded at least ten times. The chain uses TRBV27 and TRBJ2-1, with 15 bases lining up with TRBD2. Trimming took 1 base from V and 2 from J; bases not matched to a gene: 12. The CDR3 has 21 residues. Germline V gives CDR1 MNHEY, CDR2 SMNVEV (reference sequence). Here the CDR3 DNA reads TGTGCCAGCAGTTTATATTCCCGCGGGACTAGCGGGAGGACTGCCTACAATGAGCAGTTCTTC. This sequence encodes CASSLYSRGTSGRTAYNEQFF.

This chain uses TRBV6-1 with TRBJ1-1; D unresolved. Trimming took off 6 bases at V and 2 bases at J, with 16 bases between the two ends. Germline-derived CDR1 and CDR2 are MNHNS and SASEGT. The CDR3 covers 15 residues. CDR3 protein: CASSPPFVSNTEAFF. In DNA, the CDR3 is TGTGCCAGCAGCCCCCCCTTTGTCTCCAACACTGAAGCTTTCTTT.

The CDR3 region has the DNA TGCGCCAGCAGCTGGGGGACAGTTAGCACAGATACGCAGTATTTT. Its translation is CASSWGTVSTDTQYF. This chain connects TRBV5-1 to TRBJ2-3; TRBD1 matches at 7 bases. This CDR3 spans 15 amino acids. J was trimmed by 0 bases and V by 3 bases; bases with no gene match: 4. Germline values: CDR1 SGHRS, CDR2 YFSETQ. The variable domain in full, with the rest retrieved from reference TRBV5-1 and TRBJ2-3, is KAGVTQTPRYLIKTRGQQVTLSCSPISGHRSVSWYQQTPGQGLQFLFEYFSETQRNKGNFPGRFSGRQFSNSRSEMNVSTLELGDSALYLCASSWGTVSTDTQYFGPGTRLTVL.

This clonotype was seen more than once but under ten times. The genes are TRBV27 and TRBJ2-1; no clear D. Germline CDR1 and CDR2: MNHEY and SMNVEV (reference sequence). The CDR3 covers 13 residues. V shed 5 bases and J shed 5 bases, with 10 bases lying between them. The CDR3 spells CASSPHYNNEQFF. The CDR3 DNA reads TGTGCCAGCAGTCCCCACTACAACAATGAGCAGTTCTTC.

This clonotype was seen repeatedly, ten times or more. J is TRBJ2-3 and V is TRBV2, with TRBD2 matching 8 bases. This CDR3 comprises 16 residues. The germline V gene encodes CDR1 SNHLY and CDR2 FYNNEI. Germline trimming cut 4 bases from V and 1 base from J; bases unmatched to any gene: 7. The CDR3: CASSGSLAGRTDTQYF. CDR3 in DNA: TGTGCCAGCAGTGGGTCTCTAGCGGGCCGCACAGATACGCAGTATTTT.

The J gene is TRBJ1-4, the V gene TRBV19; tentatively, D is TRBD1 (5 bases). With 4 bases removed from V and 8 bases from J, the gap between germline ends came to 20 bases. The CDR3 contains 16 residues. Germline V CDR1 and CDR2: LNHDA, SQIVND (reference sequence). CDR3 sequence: CASSTPRQNGAEKLFF. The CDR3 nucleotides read TGTGCCAGTAGTACGCCCCGACAGAATGGTGCCGAAAAACTGTTTTTT.

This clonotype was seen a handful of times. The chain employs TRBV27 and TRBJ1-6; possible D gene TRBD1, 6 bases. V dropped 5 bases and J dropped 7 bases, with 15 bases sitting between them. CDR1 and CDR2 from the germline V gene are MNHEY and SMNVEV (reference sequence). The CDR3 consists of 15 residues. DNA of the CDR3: TGTGCCAGCAGTCCGGCGACAGGTTTGAATTCACCCCTCCACTTT. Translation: CASSPATGLNSPLHF.

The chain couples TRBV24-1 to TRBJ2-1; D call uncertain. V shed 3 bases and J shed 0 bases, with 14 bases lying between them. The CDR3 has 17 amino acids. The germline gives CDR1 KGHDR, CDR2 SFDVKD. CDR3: CATSDTRQLSSYNEQFF. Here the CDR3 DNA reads TGTGCCACCAGTGATACGAGGCAGTTGAGCTCCTACAATGAGCAGTTCTTC.

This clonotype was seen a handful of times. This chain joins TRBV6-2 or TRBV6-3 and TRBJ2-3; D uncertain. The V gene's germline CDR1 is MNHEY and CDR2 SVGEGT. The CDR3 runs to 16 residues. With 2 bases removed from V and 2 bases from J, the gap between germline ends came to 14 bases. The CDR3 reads CASSYPANLNTDTQYF. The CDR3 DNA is TGTGCCAGCAGTTACCCCGCGAACCTAAACACAGATACGCAGTATTTT.

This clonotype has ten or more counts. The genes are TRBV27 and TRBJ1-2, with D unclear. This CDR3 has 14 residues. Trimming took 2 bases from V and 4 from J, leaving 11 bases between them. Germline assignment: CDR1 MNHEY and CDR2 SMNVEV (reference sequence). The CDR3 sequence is CASSLGGGPYGYTF. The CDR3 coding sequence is TGTGCCAGCAGTTTAGGTGGAGGGCCCTATGGCTACACCTTC.

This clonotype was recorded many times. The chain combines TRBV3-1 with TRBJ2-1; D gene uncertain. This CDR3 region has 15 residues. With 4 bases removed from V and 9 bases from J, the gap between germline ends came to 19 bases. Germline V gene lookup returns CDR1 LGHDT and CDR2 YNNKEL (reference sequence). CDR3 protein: CASSPLGPVSGEQFF. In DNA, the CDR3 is TGTGCCAGCAGCCCCCTAGGACCAGTTTCCGGTGAGCAGTTCTTC.

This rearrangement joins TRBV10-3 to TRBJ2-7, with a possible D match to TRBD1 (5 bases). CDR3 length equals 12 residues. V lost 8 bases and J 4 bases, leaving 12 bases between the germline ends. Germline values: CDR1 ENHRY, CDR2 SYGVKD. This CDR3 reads CAISGQGYEQYF. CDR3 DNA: TGTGCCATCTCGGGCCAGGGATACGAGCAGTACTTC.

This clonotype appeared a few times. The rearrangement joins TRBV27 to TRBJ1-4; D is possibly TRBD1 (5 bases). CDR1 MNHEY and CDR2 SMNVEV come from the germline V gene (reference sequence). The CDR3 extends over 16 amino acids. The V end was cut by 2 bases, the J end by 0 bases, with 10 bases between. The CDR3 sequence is CASSLRGTTTNEKLFF. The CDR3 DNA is TGTGCCAGCAGTTTAAGGGGTACTACAACTAATGAAAAACTGTTTTTT.

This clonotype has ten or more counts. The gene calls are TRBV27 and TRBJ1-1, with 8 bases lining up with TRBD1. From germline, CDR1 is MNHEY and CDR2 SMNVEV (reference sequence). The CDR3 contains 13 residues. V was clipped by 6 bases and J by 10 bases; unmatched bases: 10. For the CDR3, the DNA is TGTGCCAGCAGCGACGGACAGGGAACGGGAGCTTTCTTT. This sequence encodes CASSDGQGTGAFF.

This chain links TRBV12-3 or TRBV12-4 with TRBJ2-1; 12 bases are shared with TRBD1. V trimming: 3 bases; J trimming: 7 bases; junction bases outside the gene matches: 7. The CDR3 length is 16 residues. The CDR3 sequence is CASSLGTGGGKNEQFF. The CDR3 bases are TGTGCCAGCAGTTTGGGGACAGGGGGCGGAAAGAATGAGCAGTTCTTC.

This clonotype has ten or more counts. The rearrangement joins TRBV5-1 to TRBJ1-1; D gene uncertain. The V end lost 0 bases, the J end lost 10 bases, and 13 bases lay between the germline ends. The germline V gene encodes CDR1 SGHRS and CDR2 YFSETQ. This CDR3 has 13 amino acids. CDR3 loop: CASSLDQVSVAFF. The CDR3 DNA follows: TGCGCCAGCAGCTTGGATCAAGTATCCGTAGCTTTCTTT.

CDR3 loop: CASSLGVGQGAEQYF. The CDR3, as DNA: TGTGCCAGCAGCTTAGGGGTAGGACAGGGGGCCGAGCAGTACTTC. This chain joins TRBV7-2 and TRBJ2-7; 11 nucleotides agree with TRBD1. Germline CDR1 and CDR2: SGHTA and FQGNSA. V was pared by 1 base and J by 6 bases, with 5 bases of the junction left unmatched. This CDR3 spans 15 amino acids.

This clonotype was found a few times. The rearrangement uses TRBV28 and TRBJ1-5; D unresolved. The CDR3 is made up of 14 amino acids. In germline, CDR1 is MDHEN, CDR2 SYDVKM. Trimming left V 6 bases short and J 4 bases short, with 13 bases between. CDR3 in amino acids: CASRPTPPNQPQHF. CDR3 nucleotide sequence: TGTGCCAGCAGGCCTACGCCTCCGAATCAGCCCCAGCATTTT.

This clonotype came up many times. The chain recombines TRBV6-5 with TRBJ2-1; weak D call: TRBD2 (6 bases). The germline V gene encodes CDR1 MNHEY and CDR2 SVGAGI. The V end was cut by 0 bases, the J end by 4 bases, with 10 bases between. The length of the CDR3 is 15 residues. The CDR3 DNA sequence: TGTGCCAGCAGTTACTCGAGCGGAGGGTACAATGAGCAGTTCTTC. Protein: CASSYSSGGYNEQFF.

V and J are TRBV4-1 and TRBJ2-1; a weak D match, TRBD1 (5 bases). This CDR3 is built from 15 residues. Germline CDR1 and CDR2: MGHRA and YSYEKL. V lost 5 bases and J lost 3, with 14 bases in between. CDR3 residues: CASSASRDYYNEQFF. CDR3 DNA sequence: TGCGCCAGCAGCGCTTCCAGGGATTACTACAATGAGCAGTTCTTC.

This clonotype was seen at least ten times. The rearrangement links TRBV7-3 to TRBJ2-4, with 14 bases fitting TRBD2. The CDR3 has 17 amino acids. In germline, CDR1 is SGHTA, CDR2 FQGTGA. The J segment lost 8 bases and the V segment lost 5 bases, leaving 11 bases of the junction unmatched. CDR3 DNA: TGTGCCAGCAGCCTCCAATCCGGGACTAGCGGGAGTCACATTCAGTACTTC. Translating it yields CASSLQSGTSGSHIQYF.

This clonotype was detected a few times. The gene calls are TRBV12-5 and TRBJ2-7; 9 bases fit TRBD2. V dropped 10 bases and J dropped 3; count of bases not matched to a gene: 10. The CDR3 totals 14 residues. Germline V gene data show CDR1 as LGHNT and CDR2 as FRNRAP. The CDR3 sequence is CANGTASGIYEQYF. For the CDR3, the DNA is TGTGCTAATGGGACGGCTAGCGGGATCTACGAGCAGTACTTC.